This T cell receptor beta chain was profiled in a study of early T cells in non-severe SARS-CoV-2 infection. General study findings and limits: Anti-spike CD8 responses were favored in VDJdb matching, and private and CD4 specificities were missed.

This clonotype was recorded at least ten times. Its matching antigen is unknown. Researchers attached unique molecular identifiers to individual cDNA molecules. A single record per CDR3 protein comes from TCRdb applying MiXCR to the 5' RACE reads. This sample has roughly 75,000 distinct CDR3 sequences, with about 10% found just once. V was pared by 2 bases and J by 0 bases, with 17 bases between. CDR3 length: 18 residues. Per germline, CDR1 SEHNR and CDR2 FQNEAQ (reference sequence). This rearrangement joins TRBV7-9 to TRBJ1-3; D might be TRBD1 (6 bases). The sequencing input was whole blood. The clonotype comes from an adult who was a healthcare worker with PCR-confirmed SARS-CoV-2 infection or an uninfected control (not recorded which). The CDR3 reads CASSLLAGTRNSGNTIYF. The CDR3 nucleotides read TGTGCCAGCAGCTTATTGGCCGGGACACGAAACTCTGGAAACACCATATATTTT.